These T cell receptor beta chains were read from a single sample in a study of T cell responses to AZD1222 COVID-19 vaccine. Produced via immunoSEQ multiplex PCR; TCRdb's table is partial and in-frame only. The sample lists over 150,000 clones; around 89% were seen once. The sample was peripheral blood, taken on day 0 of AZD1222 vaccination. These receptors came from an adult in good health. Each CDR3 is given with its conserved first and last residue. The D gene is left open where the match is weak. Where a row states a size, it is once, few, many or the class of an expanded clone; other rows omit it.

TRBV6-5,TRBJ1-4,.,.,CASQGHSNEKLFF,TGTGCCAGCCAGGGACACTCTAATGAAAAACTGTTTTTT
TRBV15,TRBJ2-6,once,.,CATSRDRGSSGANVLTF,TGTGCCACCAGCAGAGATCGGGGGAGCTCTGGGGCCAACGTCCTGACTTTC
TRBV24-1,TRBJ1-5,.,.,CATSDRGTQPQHF,TGTGCCACCAGTGATCGAGGTACTCAGCCCCAGCATTTT
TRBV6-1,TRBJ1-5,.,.,CASSDGPGRGAFSTQPQHF,TGTGCCAGCAGTGATGGACCAGGGAGAGGGGCTTTTAGCACTCAGCCCCAGCATTTT
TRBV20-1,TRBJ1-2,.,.,CSAKGVYTF,TGCAGTGCTAAGGGGGTCTACACCTTC
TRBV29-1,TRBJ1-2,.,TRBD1,CSVEEPGQGDGYTF,TGCAGCGTTGAAGAGCCGGGACAGGGCGATGGCTACACCTTC
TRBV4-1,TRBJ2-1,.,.,CASSPPDRAVHEQFF,TGCGCCAGCAGCCCCCCAGACCGGGCGGTCCATGAGCAGTTCTTC
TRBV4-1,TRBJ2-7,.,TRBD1,CASSQDVQGVIYEQYF,TGCGCCAGCAGCCAAGATGTTCAGGGGGTAATCTACGAGCAGTACTTC
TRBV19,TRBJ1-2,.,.,CASSIDFGPLVYGYTF,TGTGCCAGTAGTATAGATTTCGGCCCCCTGGTTTATGGCTACACCTTC
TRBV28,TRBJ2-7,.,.,CASAAGSSKQYF,TGTGCCAGCGCTGCGGGTAGTAGCAAGCAGTACTTC
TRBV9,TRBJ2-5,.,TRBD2,CASSGAGGGQETQYF,TGTGCCAGCTCCGGGGCGGGAGGGGGGCAAGAGACCCAGTACTTC
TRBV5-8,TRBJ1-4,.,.,CASSGTGSTNEKLFF,TGTGCCAGCAGCGGTACAGGGTCAACTAATGAAAAACTGTTTTTT
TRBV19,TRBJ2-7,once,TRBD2,CASKYGAGGPYEQYF,TGTGCCAGTAAATATGGGGCGGGAGGGCCCTACGAGCAGTACTTC
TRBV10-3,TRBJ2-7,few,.,CAISESWYEQYF,TGTGCCATCAGTGAGTCCTGGTACGAGCAGTACTTC
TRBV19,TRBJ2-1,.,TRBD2,CASSSRTSGRSYNEQFF,TGTGCCAGTAGTAGTCGTACTAGCGGGAGATCCTACAATGAGCAGTTCTTC
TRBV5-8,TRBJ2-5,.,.,CASSLGTAAQETQYF,TGTGCCAGCAGCTTGGGCACAGCGGCTCAAGAGACCCAGTACTTC
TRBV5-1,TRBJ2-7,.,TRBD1,CASGQGAPLGDYEQYF,TGCGCCAGTGGACAGGGGGCCCCTCTAGGGGACTACGAGCAGTACTTC
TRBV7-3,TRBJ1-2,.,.,CASSLRGDNNYGYTF,TGTGCCAGCAGCCTGCGGGGGGACAATAACTATGGCTACACCTTC
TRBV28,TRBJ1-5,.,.,CASSPLGTSNQPQHF,TGTGCCAGCAGTCCTTTGGGGACCAGCAATCAGCCCCAGCATTTT
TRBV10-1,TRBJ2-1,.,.,CASSDRVNEQFF,TGCGCCAGCAGTGACAGAGTCAATGAGCAGTTCTTC
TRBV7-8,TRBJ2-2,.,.,CASSLDPNTGELFF,TGTGCCAGCAGCTTAGACCCGAACACCGGGGAGCTGTTTTTT
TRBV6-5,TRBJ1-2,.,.,CASSYKGDNYGYTF,TGTGCCAGCAGTTACAAGGGGGACAACTATGGCTACACCTTC
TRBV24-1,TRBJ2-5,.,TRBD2,CATSGVAGETQYF,TGTGCCACCAGTGGGGTAGCGGGGGAGACCCAGTACTTC
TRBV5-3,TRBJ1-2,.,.,CARTVVGERDYGYTF,TGTGCCAGAACCGTAGTAGGAGAACGCGACTATGGCTACACCTTC
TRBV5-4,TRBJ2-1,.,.,CASSLDRGGGNEQFF,TGTGCCAGCAGCTTGGATAGGGGGGGCGGCAATGAGCAGTTCTTC
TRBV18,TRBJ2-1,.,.,CASSPTRLVSDEQFF,TGTGCCAGCTCACCGACCAGACTAGTGAGCGATGAGCAGTTCTTC
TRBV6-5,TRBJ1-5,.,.,CASSYSGNSNQPQHF,TGTGCCAGCAGTTACTCGGGAAATAGCAATCAGCCCCAGCATTTT
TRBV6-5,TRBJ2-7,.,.,CASRREATYEQYF,TGTGCCAGCAGGAGGGAGGCGACCTACGAGCAGTACTTC
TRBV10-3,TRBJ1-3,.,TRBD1,CAISPRQGLTGNTIYF,TGTGCCATCAGCCCCAGACAGGGCCTTACTGGAAACACCATATATTTT
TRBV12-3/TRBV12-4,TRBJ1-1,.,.,CASSLWQNTEAFF,TGTGCCAGCAGTTTATGGCAGAACACTGAAGCTTTCTTT
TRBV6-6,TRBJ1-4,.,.,CASSNSEKLFF,TGTGCCAGCAGTAACAGTGAAAAACTGTTTTTT
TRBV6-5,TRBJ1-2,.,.,CASSPNYGYTF,TGTGCCAGCAGCCCCAACTATGGCTACACCTTC